Below, 13 T cell receptor beta chains from the same sample are listed, as sequenced in a study of CD8+ T cells in alopecia areata. Isolated RNA was reverse transcribed into cDNA used as the sequencing template. The assay was immunoSEQ multiplex PCR, and TCRdb's table has in-frame clones only and misses some. Of a few hundred thousand clones listed, over 45% are singletons. Specified treatment: oral pan-JAK inhibitor, 5-10 mg twice daily. Source: CD4+ T cells sorted from blood, taken around week 54, from a patient treated with tofacitinib. The receptor set was obtained from a human donor with alopecia areata.

This clone has only a few counts. V and J are TRBV7-9 and TRBJ2-1; no reliable D call. This CDR3 has 11 residues. Germline CDR1 and CDR2: SEHNR and FQNEAQ (reference sequence). V was clipped by 4 bases and J by 5 bases, with 3 bases between them. CDR3 loop: CASSSNNEQFF. As DNA, the CDR3 is TGTGCCAGCAGCTCGAACAATGAGCAGTTCTTC.

This clone was seen only a few times. The V and J genes are TRBV27 and TRBJ2-3; a possible D gene is TRBD2 (6 bases). There are 12 residues in the CDR3. V was clipped by 6 bases and J by 9 bases, with 13 bases between them. Germline-derived CDR1 and CDR2 are MNHEY and SMNVEV (reference sequence). For the CDR3, the DNA is TGTGCCAGCAGACAAGAACGGGGGACGCAGTATTTT. Translated, it gives CASRQERGTQYF.

The genes are TRBV7-9 and TRBJ1-1; tentatively, D is TRBD1 (5 bases). Trimming shortened V by 2 bases and J by 3 bases, and 10 bases separated the two germline ends. Germline V gene lookup returns CDR1 SEHNR and CDR2 FQNEAQ (reference sequence). The CDR3 sequence is 14 residues long. In DNA, the CDR3 is TGTGCCAGCAGCTTATGGGGGGAGGACACTGAAGCTTTCTTT. Encoded protein: CASSLWGEDTEAFF.

CDR3 protein: CASRWTGSTDTQYF. Here the CDR3 DNA reads TGTGCCAGCAGGTGGACAGGGAGCACAGATACGCAGTATTTT. The rearrangement joins TRBV2 to TRBJ2-3, with 8 bases fitting TRBD1. CDR1 and CDR2 (germline): SNHLY, FYNNEI. With V trimmed by 6 bases and J by 0 bases, 2 bases remained unmatched. The CDR3 is made up of 14 amino acids.

The V gene is TRBV7-2, the J gene TRBJ1-2; D perhaps matches TRBD1 (6 bases). V was trimmed by 3 bases and J by 4 bases, leaving 9 bases between them. This CDR3 has 13 amino acids. CDR1 SGHTA and CDR2 FQGNSA come from the germline V gene. Here the CDR3 DNA reads TGTGCCAGCAGCTTCGGGGGGGCCTATGGCTACACCTTC. This encodes CASSFGGAYGYTF.

This sequence joins TRBV29-1 and TRBJ2-7; maybe TRBD1 (6 bases). Per the germline V gene, CDR1 is SQVTM and CDR2 is ANQGSEA. CDR3 length: 13 amino acids. Deletions cut 6 bases from V and 7 bases from J, with 19 bases between. The DNA of the CDR3 is TGCAGCGTCTCCCTCCAGGGGAGTTGGGAGCAGTACTTC. Translated: CSVSLQGSWEQYF.

The genes are TRBV7-8 and TRBJ2-5; 9 bases line up with TRBD1. The germline gives CDR1 SGHVS, CDR2 FQNEAQ. With V trimmed by 5 bases and J by 3 bases, 10 bases remained unmatched. The CDR3 covers 16 residues. This CDR3 reads CASSPRRDRVKETQYF. As DNA, the CDR3 is TGTGCCAGCAGCCCTCGGAGGGACAGGGTAAAAGAGACCCAGTACTTC.

This chain joins TRBV18 and TRBJ2-7, with 9 bases matching TRBD1. Germline assignment: CDR1 KGHSH and CDR2 LQKENI. V lost 2 bases, J lost 6 bases, and 5 bases stayed unmatched. The CDR3 runs 14 residues. CDR3 bases: TGTGCCAGCTCACCAGGGACAGGGCCCCTCGAGCAGTACTTC. As protein: CASSPGTGPLEQYF.

The genes are TRBV9 and TRBJ1-2; 8 nucleotides match TRBD1. V lost 0 bases to trimming and J lost 6 bases; unmatched junction nucleotides: 7. Germline CDR1 SGDLS, CDR2 YYNGEE. The CDR3 totals 15 residues. The CDR3 region has the DNA TGTGCCAGCAGCGTAGCTCCCACAGGGGGAAATGGCTACACCTTC. Translating it yields CASSVAPTGGNGYTF.

This clone was found a few times. The chain joins TRBV30 to TRBJ2-1; 7 nucleotides match TRBD1. Germline V lookup: CDR1 GTSNPN, CDR2 SVGIG (reference sequence). Trimming cost V 2 bases and J 0 bases; bases outside gene matches: 4. CDR3 length equals 15 residues. Written as DNA, the CDR3 is TGTGCCTGGAGTCTGGGACAGAGCTCCTACAATGAGCAGTTCTTC. Its translation: CAWSLGQSSYNEQFF.

V is TRBV2 and J is TRBJ2-1; D gene unclear. V lost 6 bases to trimming and J lost 7 bases, with 4 bases between them. This CDR3 spans 10 amino acids. The germline V gene has CDR1 SNHLY and CDR2 FYNNEI. Written as DNA, the CDR3 is TGTGCCAGCAGCTTAAATGAGCAGTTCTTC. Amino acid sequence: CASSLNEQFF.

The rearrangement uses TRBV15 and TRBJ2-1, with 13 positions matching TRBD2. Trimming took 9 bases from V and 7 from J; bases not matched to a gene: 9. This CDR3 has 15 amino acids. The germline gives CDR1 LNHNV, CDR2 YYDKDF (reference sequence). CDR3 DNA: TGTGCCACGACCGGGACTAGCGGGGCCCAAAATGAGCAGTTCTTC. Translated: CATTGTSGAQNEQFF.

J is TRBJ2-3 and V is TRBV9; D is perhaps TRBD1 or TRBD2 (5 bases each). Trimming left V 0 bases short and J 3 bases short, with 14 bases between. This CDR3 is 16 amino acids long. The V gene's germline CDR1 is SGDLS and CDR2 YYNGEE. The CDR3 coding sequence is TGTGCCAGCAGCGTAGTAGGGGAGATGAAAACAGATACGCAGTATTTT. It is translated as CASSVVGEMKTDTQYF.